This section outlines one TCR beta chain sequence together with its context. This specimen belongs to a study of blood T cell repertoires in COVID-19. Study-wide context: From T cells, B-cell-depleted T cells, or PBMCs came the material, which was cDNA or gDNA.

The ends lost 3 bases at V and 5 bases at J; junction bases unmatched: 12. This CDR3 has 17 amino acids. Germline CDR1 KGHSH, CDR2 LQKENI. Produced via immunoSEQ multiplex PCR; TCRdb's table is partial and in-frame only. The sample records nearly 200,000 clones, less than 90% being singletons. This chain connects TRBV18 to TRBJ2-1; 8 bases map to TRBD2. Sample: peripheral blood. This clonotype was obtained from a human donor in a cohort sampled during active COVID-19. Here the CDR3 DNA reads TGTGCCAGCTCACCGACTTTAGGGCGGGGGGTCAACAATGAGCAGTTCTTC. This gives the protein CASSPTLGRGVNNEQFF.